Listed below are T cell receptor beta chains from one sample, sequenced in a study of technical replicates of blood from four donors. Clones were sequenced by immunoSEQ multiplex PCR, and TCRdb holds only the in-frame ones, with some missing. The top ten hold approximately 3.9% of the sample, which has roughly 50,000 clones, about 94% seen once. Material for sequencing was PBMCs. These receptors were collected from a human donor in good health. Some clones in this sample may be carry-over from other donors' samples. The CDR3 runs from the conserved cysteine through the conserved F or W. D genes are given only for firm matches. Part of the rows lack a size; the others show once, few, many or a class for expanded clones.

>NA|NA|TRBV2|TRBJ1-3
TGTGCCAGCAGGGCGACAGGAGGTGGAAACACCATATATTTT
CASRATGGGNTIYF
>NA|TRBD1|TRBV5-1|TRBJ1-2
TGCGCCAGCAGCTTCGGACAGGACTATGGCTACACCTTC
CASSFGQDYGYTF
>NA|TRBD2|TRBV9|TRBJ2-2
TGTGCCAGCAGCGTGTGGGAGGGCCCTCCCGGGGAGCTGTTTTTT
CASSVWEGPPGELFF
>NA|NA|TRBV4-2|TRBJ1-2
TGTGCCAGCAGACAAAACTTTGGCTACACCTTC
CASRQNFGYTF
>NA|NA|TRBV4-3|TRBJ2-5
TGCGCCAGCAGCCAAGATCATGACGGGTGGGAGACCCAGTACTTC
CASSQDHDGWETQYF
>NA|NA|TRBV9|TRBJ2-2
TGTGCCAGCAGCGTCTTCAAGGGGGACACCGGGGAGCTGTTTTTT
CASSVFKGDTGELFF
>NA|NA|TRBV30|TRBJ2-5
TGTGCCTGGAGTTCGACGCTCCGGGACTCGGGGAAGACCCAGTACTTC
CAWSSTLRDSGKTQYF
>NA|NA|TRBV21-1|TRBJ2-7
TGTGCCAGCAGCAAAAATCCGGGCGGGAGTGGGTACGAGCAGTACTTC
CASSKNPGGSGYEQYF
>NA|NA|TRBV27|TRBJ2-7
TGTGCCAGCAAGACCAGGGACGAGCAGTACTTC
CASKTRDEQYF
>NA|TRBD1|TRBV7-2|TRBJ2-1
TGTGCCAGCAGCGCACGTACAGGGGCTGAGCAGTTCTTC
CASSARTGAEQFF
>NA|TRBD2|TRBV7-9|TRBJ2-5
TGTGCCAGCAGCGGGTTGGGAGCGGGAGAAGAGACCCAGTACTTC
CASSGLGAGEETQYF
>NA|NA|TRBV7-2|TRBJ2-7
TGTGCCAGCAGCCCCGACTTCACCTACGAGCTGTACTTC
CASSPDFTYELYF
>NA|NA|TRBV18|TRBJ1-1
TGTGCCAGCTCACCCAACAGGGACATGAACACTGAAGCTTTCTTT
CASSPNRDMNTEAFF
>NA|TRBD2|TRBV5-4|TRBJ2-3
TGTGCCAGCAGCCAATTCGGGGGGTCCACAGATACGCAGTATTTT
CASSQFGGSTDTQYF
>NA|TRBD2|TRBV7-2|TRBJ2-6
TGTGCCAGCAGCTCCCGACTAGCGGGTTCCTCTGGGGCCAACGTCCTGACTTTC
CASSSRLAGSSGANVLTF
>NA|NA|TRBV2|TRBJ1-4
TGTGCCAGCAGTGGAGGCGGTGGGTACGAAAAACTGTTTTTT
CASSGGGGYEKLFF
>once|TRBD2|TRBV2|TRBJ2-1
TGTGCCAGCAGTGGGGGAATAGCGGGAGGCACCTACAATGAGCAGTTCTTC
CASSGGIAGGTYNEQFF
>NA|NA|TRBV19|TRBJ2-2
TGTGCCAGCCGGGACAATCGTAACGGGGAGCTGTTTTTT
CASRDNRNGELFF
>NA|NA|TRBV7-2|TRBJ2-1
TGTGCCAGCAGCTCATACAGGCCTGAGGAAGAGCAGTTCTTC
CASSSYRPEEEQFF
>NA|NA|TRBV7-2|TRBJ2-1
TGTGCCAGCAGCCTCGCTCGAGGATCCTACAATGAGCAGTTCTTC
CASSLARGSYNEQFF